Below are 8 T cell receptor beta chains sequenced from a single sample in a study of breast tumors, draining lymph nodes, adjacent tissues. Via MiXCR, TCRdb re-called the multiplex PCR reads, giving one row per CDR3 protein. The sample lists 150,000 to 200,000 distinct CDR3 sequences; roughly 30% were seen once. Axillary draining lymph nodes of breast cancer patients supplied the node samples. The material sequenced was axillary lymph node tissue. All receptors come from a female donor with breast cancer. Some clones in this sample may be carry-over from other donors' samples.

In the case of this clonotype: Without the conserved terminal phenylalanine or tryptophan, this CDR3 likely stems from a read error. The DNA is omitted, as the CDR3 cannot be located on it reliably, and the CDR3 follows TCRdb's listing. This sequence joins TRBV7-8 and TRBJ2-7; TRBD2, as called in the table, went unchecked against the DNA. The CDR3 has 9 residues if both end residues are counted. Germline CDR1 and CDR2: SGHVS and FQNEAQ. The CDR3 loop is CASSFSPVG.

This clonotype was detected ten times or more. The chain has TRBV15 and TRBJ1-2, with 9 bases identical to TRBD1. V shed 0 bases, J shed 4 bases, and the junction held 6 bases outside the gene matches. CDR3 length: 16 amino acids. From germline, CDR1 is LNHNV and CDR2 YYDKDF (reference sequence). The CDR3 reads CATSRDPKDRGYGYTF. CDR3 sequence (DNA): TGTGCCACCAGCAGAGATCCAAAGGACAGGGGCTATGGCTACACCTTC.

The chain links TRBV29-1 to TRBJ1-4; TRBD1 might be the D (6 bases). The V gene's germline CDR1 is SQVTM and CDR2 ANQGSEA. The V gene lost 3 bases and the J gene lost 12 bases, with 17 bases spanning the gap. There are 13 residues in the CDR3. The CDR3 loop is CSVELAGEWQLFF. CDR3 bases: TGCAGCGTTGAGCTTGCAGGGGAGTGGCAACTGTTTTTT.

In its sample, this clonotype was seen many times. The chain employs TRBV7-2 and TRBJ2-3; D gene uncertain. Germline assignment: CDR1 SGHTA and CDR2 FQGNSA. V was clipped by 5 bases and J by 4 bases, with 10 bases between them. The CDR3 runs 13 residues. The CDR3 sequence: CASSPMTADTQYF. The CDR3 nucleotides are TGTGCCAGCAGCCCTATGACGGCAGATACGCAGTATTTT. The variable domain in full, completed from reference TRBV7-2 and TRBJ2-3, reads GAGVSQSPSNKVTEKGKDVELRCDPISGHTALYWYRQSLGQGLEFLIYFQGNSAPDKSGLPSDRFSAERTGGSVSTLTIQRTQQEDSAVYLCASSPMTADTQYFGPGTRLTVL.

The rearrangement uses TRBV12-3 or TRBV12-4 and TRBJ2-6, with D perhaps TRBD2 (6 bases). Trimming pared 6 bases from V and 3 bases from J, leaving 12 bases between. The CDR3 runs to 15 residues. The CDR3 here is CASSMAGSGANVLTF. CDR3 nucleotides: TGTGCCAGCAGCATGGCGGGAAGTGGGGCCAACGTCCTGACTTTC.

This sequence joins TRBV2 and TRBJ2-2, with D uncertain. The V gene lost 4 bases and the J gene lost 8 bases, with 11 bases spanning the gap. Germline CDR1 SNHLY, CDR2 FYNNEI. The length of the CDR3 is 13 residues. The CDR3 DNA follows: TGTGCCAGCAGTGTAATCGAGTCTGGGGAGCTGTTTTTT. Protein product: CASSVIESGELFF.

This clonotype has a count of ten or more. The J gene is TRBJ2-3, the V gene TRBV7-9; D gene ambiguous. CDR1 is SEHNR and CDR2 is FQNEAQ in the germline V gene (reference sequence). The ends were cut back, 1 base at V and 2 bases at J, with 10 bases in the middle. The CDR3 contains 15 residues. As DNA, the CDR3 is TGTGCCAGCAGCTTAGGCCTCGCTTACACAGATACGCAGTATTTT. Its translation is CASSLGLAYTDTQYF.

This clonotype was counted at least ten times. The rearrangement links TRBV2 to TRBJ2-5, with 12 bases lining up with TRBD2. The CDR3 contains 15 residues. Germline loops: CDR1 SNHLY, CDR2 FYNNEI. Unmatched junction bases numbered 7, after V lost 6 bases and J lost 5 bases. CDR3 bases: TGTGCCAGCAGGAAGACTAGCGGGAGATCTGAGACCCAGTACTTC. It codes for CASRKTSGRSETQYF.